The clone carrying this T cell receptor beta chain has at least ten counts. What it binds is not known. One entry per CDR3 protein results from TCRdb running MiXCR on the 5' RACE reads. The repertoire holds tens of thousands of distinct CDR3 sequences, with roughly 5.4% as singletons. This CDR3 has 13 amino acids. Germline V CDR1 and CDR2: WSHSY, SAAADI. The ends were cut back, 0 bases at V and 6 bases at J, with 5 bases in the middle. The data are from a study of early T cells in non-severe SARS-CoV-2 infection. In the study overall: Alpha and beta chains were unpaired, from unsorted whole-blood bulk RNA.

General study findings and limits: Lookups in VDJdb leaned toward anti-spike CD8 responses and missed private and CD4 specificities.

What was sequenced was whole blood. This sequence was found in an adult who was a healthcare worker with PCR-confirmed SARS-CoV-2 infection or an uninfected control (not recorded which). This chain links TRBV10-2 with TRBJ2-2; the D is unclear. The CDR3 bases are TGCGCCAGCAGTGAGTCGTGGGCCGGGGAGCTGTTTTTT. The encoded protein is CASSESWAGELFF.